This TCR beta chain is from a study of response to subunit inactivated influenza vaccine. TCRdb re-derived calls from the RT-PCR reads in MiXCR, one entry per CDR3 protein. Of 500,000 to 600,000 distinct CDR3 sequences in the sample, 11% were seen once. This clonotype was counted at least ten times. V was shortened by 9 bases and J by 5 bases, with 15 bases between the two germline ends. Looked up from germline, CDR1 is ENHRY and CDR2 is SYGVKD. The CDR3 is 13 amino acids. The sample was also linked to a second study, of T cells expressing NK-cell markers. That paper adds: The cDNA for TCR beta came from 5'RACE template switching with UMIs.

V and J are TRBV10-3 and TRBJ2-3; TRBD2 might be the D (5 bases). The sequence came from a man aged 45 to 65 who received an inactivated influenza vaccine. The sample consisted of PBMCs from blood, taken on the day of vaccination. CDR3 protein: CAIEGTLGDTQYF. As DNA, the CDR3 is TGTGCCATTGAGGGAACATTGGGAGATACGCAGTATTTT.